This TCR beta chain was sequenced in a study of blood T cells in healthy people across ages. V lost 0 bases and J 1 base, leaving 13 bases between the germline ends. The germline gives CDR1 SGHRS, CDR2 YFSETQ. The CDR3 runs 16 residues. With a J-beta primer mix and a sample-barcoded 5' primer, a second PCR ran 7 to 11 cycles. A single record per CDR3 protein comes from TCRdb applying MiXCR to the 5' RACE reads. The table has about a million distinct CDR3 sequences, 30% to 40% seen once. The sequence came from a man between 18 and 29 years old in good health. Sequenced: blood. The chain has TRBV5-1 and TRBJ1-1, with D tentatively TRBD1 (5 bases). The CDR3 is CASSLGLPGGNTEAFF. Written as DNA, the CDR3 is TGCGCCAGCAGCTTGGGGCTCCCCGGGGGGAACACTGAAGCTTTCTTT.